These T cell receptor beta chains were read from a single sample in a study of blood T cell repertoires in COVID-19. Produced via immunoSEQ multiplex PCR; TCRdb's table is partial and in-frame only. The data contain 95,000 to 100,000 clones, 91% of them seen just once; the ten biggest clones take up roughly 17%. Sequencing was done on a sample of peripheral blood. Receptor source: a man between 45 and 60 years old with acute or convalescent COVID-19. The CDR3 runs from the conserved cysteine through the conserved F or W. A D gene is named only where the DNA matches it firmly.

V gene,D gene,J gene,CDR3 protein,CDR3 DNA
TRBV11-2,TRBD1,TRBJ2-3,CASSLEPGGRGRKDTQYF,TGTGCCAGCAGCTTAGAACCCGGGGGCAGGGGGCGGAAAGATACGCAGTATTTT
TRBV11-2,-,TRBJ1-2,CASSLDSQALGGYTF,TGTGCCAGCAGCTTAGATAGTCAGGCCCTTGGAGGCTACACCTTC
TRBV19,-,TRBJ1-1,CASSSIVMLTNTEAFF,TGTGCCAGTAGTTCCATCGTCATGCTAACGAACACTGAAGCTTTCTTT
TRBV5-5,-,TRBJ1-1,CASSPRVEAFF,TGTGCCAGCAGTCCCAGGGTTGAAGCTTTCTTT
TRBV19,-,TRBJ2-2,CASSPTGTHTGELFF,TGTGCCAGTAGTCCCACCGGGACACACACCGGGGAGCTGTTTTTT
TRBV14,TRBD1,TRBJ1-6,CASSTKTGGLSPLHF,TGTGCCAGCAGCACGAAAACAGGGGGCCTTTCACCCCTCCACTTT
TRBV27,TRBD1,TRBJ1-6,CASSARQGGSPLHF,TGTGCCAGCAGTGCCCGACAGGGTGGTTCACCCCTCCACTTT
TRBV19,-,TRBJ2-7,CASTPGGSSPYEQYF,TGTGCCAGTACCCCTGGGGGGAGCAGCCCCTACGAGCAGTACTTC
TRBV24-1,TRBD2,TRBJ2-1,CATSDPGTSGDNEQFF,TGTGCCACCAGTGACCCCGGGACTAGCGGGGACAATGAGCAGTTCTTC
TRBV27,TRBD1,TRBJ1-4,CASSSHGQVSIEKLFF,TGTGCCAGCAGTTCCCATGGACAGGTTTCGATTGAAAAACTGTTTTTT
TRBV4-3,TRBD1,TRBJ1-3,CASSQGPQGAGNTIYF,TGCGCCAGCAGCCAAGGCCCACAGGGGGCGGGAAACACCATATATTTT
TRBV15,-,TRBJ1-2,CATSRLRNYGYTF,TGTGCCACCAGCAGATTACGGAACTATGGCTACACCTTC
TRBV5-8,TRBD1,TRBJ2-5,CASRGQGQETQYF,TGTGCCAGCAGGGGACAGGGCCAAGAGACCCAGTACTTC
TRBV20-1,-,TRBJ2-1,CSASSQDNEQFF,TGCAGTGCTAGTAGTCAGGACAATGAGCAGTTCTTC